The T cell receptor (beta chain) described here comes from a study of T cells in Graves' hyperthyroidism and ophthalmopathy. Study-wide results and limits: Blood also showed most of the thyroid clonotypes that were expanded above 0.001.

Per the germline V gene, CDR1 is SEHNR and CDR2 is FQNEAQ (reference sequence). There are 12 residues in the CDR3. Trimming shortened V by 6 bases and J by 4 bases, and 9 bases separated the two germline ends. Amplification of TCR beta CDR3 regions was performed using RNA transcripts as template. Primed by the HTBI set, a first-round RT-PCR was run on the TCR CDR3. TCRdb redid the calling of the multiplex PCR reads with MiXCR, one entry per CDR3 protein. Here the sample spans 360,000 or so distinct CDR3 sequences, 15% to 20% being singletons. Uncontrolled infection, other autoimmune disease, pregnancy or lactation led to exclusion. For the diagnoses, clinical symptoms, serum thyroxine and TRAb, thyroid ultrasound and orbital computed tomography were used. Cells are PBMCs isolated from roughly 9.3 ml of fresh blood. This clonotype occurred many times. Its specificity is not known.

V gene TRBV7-9 combines with J gene TRBJ2-5; no reliable D call. The source material was blood. This TCR was sampled from a woman aged 40 to 49 with Graves' ophthalmopathy. The CDR3 DNA reads TGTGCCAGCAGTTTATTGGGAGAGACCCAGTACTTC. This gives the protein CASSLLGETQYF.